This T cell receptor (beta chain) was sequenced in a study of CD8 T cells in Susac syndrome. Study observations and caveats: In its TCR sequencing and HLA analysis, the study acknowledged that the number of individuals was relatively small.

About this clonotype: The target antigen is unknown.

The authors carried out high-throughput sequencing of TCR beta. They applied it to CD8+ and CD4+ T cells obtained from blood. RNA in amounts of 0.5 to 1 ug was reverse transcribed with random hexamers. An immunoSEQ multiplex PCR generated amplified TCR beta CDR3 products spanning 54 Vbeta and 13 Jbeta. TCRdb recomputed calls from the immunoSEQ multiplex PCR reads with MiXCR, one row per CDR3 protein. The table shows 400,000 to 550,000 distinct CDR3 sequences, with around 85% occurring only once. The CDR3 runs 13 residues. The ends were cut back, 10 bases at V and 6 bases at J, with 15 bases in the middle. CDR1 is SNHLY, CDR2 FYNNEI, per germline.

This rearrangement joins TRBV2 to TRBJ2-2; D gene ambiguous. Sequencing input: CD8+ T cells from PBMCs. The sequence was obtained from a human donor with multiple sclerosis. DNA of the CDR3: TGTGCCACCCTAGGTTTAATAGCCGGGGAGCTGTTTTTT. Translating gives CATLGLIAGELFF.